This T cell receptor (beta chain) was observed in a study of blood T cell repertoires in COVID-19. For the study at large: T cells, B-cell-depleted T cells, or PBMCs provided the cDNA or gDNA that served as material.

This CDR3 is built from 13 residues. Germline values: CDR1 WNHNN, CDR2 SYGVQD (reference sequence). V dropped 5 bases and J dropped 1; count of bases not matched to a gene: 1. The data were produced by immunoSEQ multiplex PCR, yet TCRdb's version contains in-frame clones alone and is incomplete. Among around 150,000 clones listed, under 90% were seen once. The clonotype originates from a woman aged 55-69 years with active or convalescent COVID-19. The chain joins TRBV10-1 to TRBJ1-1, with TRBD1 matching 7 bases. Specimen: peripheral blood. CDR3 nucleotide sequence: TGCGCCAGCAGTCGGGACAGGAACACTGAAGCTTTCTTT. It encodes CASSRDRNTEAFF.